The 12 T cell receptor beta chains listed next were all sequenced from one sample in a study of CD8+ T cells in alopecia areata. Treatment indicated: oral pan-JAK inhibitor, 5-10 mg twice daily. After isolation, RNA underwent reverse transcription to generate cDNA as the sequencing template. TCRdb keeps only in-frame clones here, not all; method: immunoSEQ multiplex PCR. The table has approximately 140,000 clones, about 85% seen once. The source was CD8+ T cells sorted from blood, collected at week 4, from a patient treated with tofacitinib. These receptors came from a human donor with alopecia areata.

The chain is built from TRBV29-1 and TRBJ2-3; possibly TRBD1 for D (5 bases). The CDR3 spans 13 residues. V lost 6 bases and J 0 bases, leaving 10 bases between the germline ends. The germline V gene encodes CDR1 SQVTM and CDR2 ANQGSEA. The CDR3 sequence is CSVSTESTDTQYF. For the CDR3, the DNA is TGCAGCGTATCGACAGAGAGCACAGATACGCAGTATTTT.

The chain carries TRBV2 and TRBJ1-1; D gene ambiguous. Germline V gene lookup returns CDR1 SNHLY and CDR2 FYNNEI. The CDR3 contains 14 residues. V lost 2 bases to trimming and J lost 7 bases, with 14 bases between them. The CDR3 DNA reads TGTGCCAGCAGTGAACCGACACGGGCGGATGAAGCTTTCTTT. Its translation is CASSEPTRADEAFF.

V usage is TRBV15 and J usage is TRBJ1-2; possibly TRBD1 for D (5 bases). CDR3 length: 14 residues. The V end lost 8 bases, the J end lost 7 bases, and 20 bases lay between the germline ends. From germline, CDR1 is LNHNV and CDR2 YYDKDF (reference sequence). This chain's CDR3 is CATEKAGLAIGYTF. In DNA, the CDR3 is TGTGCCACCGAAAAGGCAGGGCTAGCTATTGGCTACACCTTC.

The chain is built from TRBV7-3 and TRBJ2-3; TRBD2 agrees at 9 bases. Per germline, CDR1 SGHTA and CDR2 FQGTGA. The CDR3 is 16 residues long. J gave up 4 bases and V 1 base, and 6 bases lay outside the gene matches. The DNA for the CDR3 is TGTGCCAGCAGCTTAAGGCGCGGGGGGGCCCCAGATACGCAGTATTTT. Its translation is CASSLRRGGAPDTQYF.

This clone was counted only a few times. This chain joins TRBV7-8 and TRBJ2-7, with D possibly matching TRBD2 (6 bases). There are 12 residues in the CDR3. The germline V and J ends were trimmed by 10 bases and 7 bases, with 17 bases remaining between them. Germline values: CDR1 SGHVS, CDR2 FQNEAQ. Written as DNA, the CDR3 is TGTGCCACCTTGATGGGTAGCGGAGAGCAGTACTTC. Translating gives CATLMGSGEQYF.

The chain carries TRBV6-5 and TRBJ2-7; the match to TRBD2 covers 8 bases. The germline V gene has CDR1 MNHEY and CDR2 SVGAGI. This CDR3 is 15 amino acids long. V lost 6 bases to trimming and J lost 0 bases; unmatched junction nucleotides: 7. The CDR3 sequence is CASSLHSGSSYEQYF. In DNA, the CDR3 is TGTGCCAGCAGCCTCCACAGCGGGAGCTCCTACGAGCAGTACTTC.

A few counts support this clone. The chain has TRBV6-5 and TRBJ2-5; no clear D. This CDR3 comprises 13 residues. Trimming shortened V by 2 bases and J by 3 bases, and 7 bases separated the two germline ends. The germline V gene encodes CDR1 MNHEY and CDR2 SVGAGI. This chain's CDR3 is CASSYDAKETQYF. The CDR3 DNA is TGTGCCAGCAGTTACGATGCGAAAGAGACCCAGTACTTC.

The chain uses TRBV29-1 and TRBJ2-1; 8 positions agree with TRBD1. Germline V gives CDR1 SQVTM, CDR2 ANQGSEA. V lost 1 base to trimming and J lost 1 base; unmatched junction nucleotides: 9. The length of the CDR3 is 17 residues. In nucleotides, the CDR3 is TGCAGCGTTGAAGTCGGACAGGGTGTTAGGTCCTACAATGAGCAGTTCTTC. It codes for CSVEVGQGVRSYNEQFF.

This clone was seen a few times. V and J are TRBV29-1 and TRBJ2-7; TRBD2 aligns across 7 bases. Trimming removed 3 bases from V and 4 bases from J; junction bases left unmatched: 6. In germline, CDR1 is SQVTM, CDR2 ANQGSEA. The CDR3 is 13 amino acids. The CDR3 bases are TGCAGCGTTGATTCGGGGGAGGGGTACGAGCAGTACTTC. Encoded protein: CSVDSGEGYEQYF.

The chain uses TRBV5-6 and TRBJ1-5, with D perhaps matching TRBD1 (5 bases). V lost 3 bases to trimming and J lost 4 bases, with 17 bases between them. The CDR3 is made up of 16 amino acids. Germline V gene lookup returns CDR1 SGHDT and CDR2 YYEEEE. CDR3 sequence reads: CASSSKRGVSNQPQHF. The CDR3 DNA sequence: TGTGCCAGCAGCTCCAAGAGGGGTGTATCAAATCAGCCCCAGCATTTT. Supplemented by reference TRBV5-6 and TRBJ1-5, the full variable domain reads DAGVTQSPTHLIKTRGQQVTLRCSPKSGHDTVSWYQQALGQGPQFIFQYYEEEERQRGNFPDRFSGHQFPNYSSELNVNALLLGDSALYLCASSSKRGVSNQPQHFGDGTRLSIL.

V is TRBV30 and J is TRBJ2-7; D unclear. Germline CDR1 is GTSNPN and CDR2 is SVGIG (reference sequence). The CDR3 is made up of 13 amino acids. Trimming removed 1 base at V and 3 bases at J, with 10 bases between. In DNA form, the CDR3 reads TGTGCCTGGAGTGAAGTTTCGCACTACGAGCAGTACTTC. Its protein product is CAWSEVSHYEQYF.

By share of the sample, this clone is large (0.1 to 1%). V and J are TRBV27 and TRBJ2-5; D might be TRBD1 or TRBD2, each matching 5 bases. Germline CDR1 MNHEY, CDR2 SMNVEV (reference sequence). This CDR3 region has 14 residues. The V gene lost 2 bases and the J gene lost 2 bases, with 9 bases spanning the gap. CDR3 region: CASSLMGDQETQYF. CDR3 DNA sequence: TGTGCCAGCAGTTTAATGGGGGATCAAGAGACCCAGTACTTC.